These T cell receptor beta chains were read from a single sample in a study of T cell responses to AZD1222 COVID-19 vaccine. This table comes from immunoSEQ multiplex PCR, and its TCRdb copy is limited to in-frame clones, with some not included. The data hold 110,000 or so clones, with 82% observed a single time. This specimen was peripheral blood, taken on day 0 of AZD1222 vaccination. The receptors stem from an adult in good health. The CDR3 runs from the conserved cysteine through the conserved F or W. A D gene is named only where the DNA matches it firmly. Size tells how often a clone was seen (once, few, many) or the class of an expanded clone, and some rows leave it out.

v_call: TRBV9; j_call: TRBJ1-4; clone_size: .; d_call: .; cdr3_nt: TGTGCCAGCAGCGCACCTGGGACGGGGAATGAAAAACTGTTTTTT; cdr3_aa: CASSAPGTGNEKLFF
v_call: TRBV5-8; j_call: TRBJ2-7; clone_size: once; d_call: TRBD1; cdr3_nt: TGTGCCAGCAGCTTGGACAGGGGCAACGAGCAGTACTTC; cdr3_aa: CASSLDRGNEQYF
v_call: TRBV6-1; j_call: TRBJ1-4; clone_size: .; d_call: TRBD1; cdr3_nt: TGTGCCAGCAGTGACCTGACAGGGGGCGCGGAAAAACTGTTTTTT; cdr3_aa: CASSDLTGGAEKLFF
v_call: TRBV7-9; j_call: TRBJ1-5; clone_size: few; d_call: TRBD1; cdr3_nt: TGTGCCAGCAGCGCAACAGGGGCGGGCAATCAGCCCCAGCATTTT; cdr3_aa: CASSATGAGNQPQHF
v_call: TRBV24-1; j_call: TRBJ1-2; clone_size: .; d_call: .; cdr3_nt: TGTGCCACCAGTCGACGGAACTATGGCTACACCTTC; cdr3_aa: CATSRRNYGYTF
v_call: TRBV5-8; j_call: TRBJ1-1; clone_size: .; d_call: .; cdr3_nt: TGTGCCAGCAGCCCTGGATGGAACACTGAAGCTTTCTTT; cdr3_aa: CASSPGWNTEAFF
v_call: TRBV12-3/TRBV12-4; j_call: TRBJ2-2; clone_size: .; d_call: .; cdr3_nt: TGTGCCAGCAGTCCGTGGGGTCACGGGGAGCTGTTTTTT; cdr3_aa: CASSPWGHGELFF
v_call: TRBV9; j_call: TRBJ1-2; clone_size: .; d_call: .; cdr3_nt: TGTGCCAGCAGCGCCCGGGACACTAACTATGGCTACACCTTC; cdr3_aa: CASSARDTNYGYTF
v_call: TRBV11-2; j_call: TRBJ2-2; clone_size: .; d_call: TRBD2; cdr3_nt: TGTGCCAGCAGCCCAGCGGGGGGGACCGGGGAGCTGTTTTTT; cdr3_aa: CASSPAGGTGELFF
v_call: TRBV7-2; j_call: TRBJ1-5; clone_size: .; d_call: TRBD1; cdr3_nt: TGTGCCAGCACCTCCGGCAGGGGGCATGGTCAGCCCCAGCATTTT; cdr3_aa: CASTSGRGHGQPQHF
v_call: TRBV7-2; j_call: TRBJ1-4; clone_size: once; d_call: .; cdr3_nt: TGTGCCAGCAGTTCGGGACTCACAAGGGAAAAACTGTTTTTT; cdr3_aa: CASSSGLTREKLFF
v_call: TRBV7-2; j_call: TRBJ1-1; clone_size: .; d_call: .; cdr3_nt: TGTGCCAGCAGCCGGGACACTTCGAACACTGAAGCTTTCTTT; cdr3_aa: CASSRDTSNTEAFF
v_call: TRBV3-1/TRBV3-2; j_call: TRBJ2-3; clone_size: .; d_call: .; cdr3_nt: TGTGCCAGCAGCCATAGTCTCTTGGGGGGACGCACAGATACGCAGTATTTT; cdr3_aa: CASSHSLLGGRTDTQYF
v_call: TRBV27; j_call: TRBJ1-1; clone_size: .; d_call: .; cdr3_nt: TGTGCCAGCAGTTTACGGGGGAACACTGAAGCTTTCTTT; cdr3_aa: CASSLRGNTEAFF
v_call: TRBV29-1; j_call: TRBJ2-1; clone_size: .; d_call: TRBD1; cdr3_nt: TGCAGCGTTGACAGGGGGCGTCGGAATGAGCAGTTCTTC; cdr3_aa: CSVDRGRRNEQFF
v_call: TRBV7-2; j_call: TRBJ2-3; clone_size: .; d_call: TRBD1; cdr3_nt: TGTGCCAGCGGCCCGAGGGGACAGAACACAGATACGCAGTATTTT; cdr3_aa: CASGPRGQNTDTQYF
v_call: TRBV29-1; j_call: TRBJ2-2; clone_size: .; d_call: TRBD1; cdr3_nt: TGCAGCGTTGACCGACAGGGTTCCACCGGGGAGCTGTTTTTT; cdr3_aa: CSVDRQGSTGELFF
v_call: TRBV19; j_call: TRBJ1-5; clone_size: .; d_call: .; cdr3_nt: TGTGCCAGTAGGAATGCCCCACCCGAGCCCCAGCATTTT; cdr3_aa: CASRNAPPEPQHF
v_call: TRBV10-3; j_call: TRBJ2-3; clone_size: .; d_call: .; cdr3_nt: TGTGCCATCAAGGGGGGACCAGATACGCAGTATTTT; cdr3_aa: CAIKGGPDTQYF
v_call: TRBV30; j_call: TRBJ2-5; clone_size: once; d_call: .; cdr3_nt: TGTGCCTCCGGGAAGTGGGAGACCCAGTACTTC; cdr3_aa: CASGKWETQYF
v_call: TRBV19; j_call: TRBJ2-4; clone_size: once; d_call: TRBD1; cdr3_nt: TGTGCCAGTAGTACCCGGACAGGGTTGTCTGAGGACATTCAGTACTTC; cdr3_aa: CASSTRTGLSEDIQYF
v_call: TRBV25-1; j_call: TRBJ1-2; clone_size: .; d_call: TRBD1; cdr3_nt: TGTGCCAGCAGTGACTACAGGGGAGATGATGGCTACACCTTC; cdr3_aa: CASSDYRGDDGYTF
v_call: TRBV2; j_call: TRBJ1-1; clone_size: .; d_call: .; cdr3_nt: TGTGCCAGCCAGGGATCGCACACTGAAGCTTTCTTT; cdr3_aa: CASQGSHTEAFF
v_call: TRBV5-6; j_call: TRBJ1-2; clone_size: .; d_call: .; cdr3_nt: TGTGCCAGCAGCGAGAGCGGTGGCTACACCTTC; cdr3_aa: CASSESGGYTF
v_call: TRBV5-6; j_call: TRBJ2-7; clone_size: .; d_call: .; cdr3_nt: TGTGCCAGCAGCTTTGAGGGCTACGAGCAGTACTTC; cdr3_aa: CASSFEGYEQYF
v_call: TRBV3-1/TRBV3-2; j_call: TRBJ1-4; clone_size: .; d_call: .; cdr3_nt: TGTGCCAGCAGCCAAGAGCCGGGAACCTCTGAAAAACTGTTTTTT; cdr3_aa: CASSQEPGTSEKLFF
v_call: TRBV3-1/TRBV3-2; j_call: TRBJ1-2; clone_size: .; d_call: .; cdr3_nt: TGTGCCAGCAGCCAAGTGACACAGTACTATGGCTACACCTTC; cdr3_aa: CASSQVTQYYGYTF
v_call: TRBV5-4; j_call: TRBJ1-2; clone_size: .; d_call: .; cdr3_nt: TGTGCCAGCAGCTTTGGGACGGACTATGGCTACACCTTC; cdr3_aa: CASSFGTDYGYTF
v_call: TRBV19; j_call: TRBJ2-2; clone_size: .; d_call: TRBD1; cdr3_nt: TGTGCCAGTAGTGTTAGAGGACAGGGGGTGGCCGGGGAGCTGTTTTTT; cdr3_aa: CASSVRGQGVAGELFF
v_call: TRBV7-2; j_call: TRBJ1-1; clone_size: few; d_call: .; cdr3_nt: TGTGCCAGCAGCTTAGCGGCAGGAGGAGCTTTCTTT; cdr3_aa: CASSLAAGGAFF
v_call: TRBV11-2; j_call: TRBJ2-7; clone_size: .; d_call: .; cdr3_nt: TGTGCCAGCAGCTTATATCTGGGGGGTTACGAGCAGTACTTC; cdr3_aa: CASSLYLGGYEQYF
v_call: TRBV5-6; j_call: TRBJ1-3; clone_size: .; d_call: .; cdr3_nt: TGTGCCAGCAGCTCTCGGGACACCTCTGGAAACACCATATATTTT; cdr3_aa: CASSSRDTSGNTIYF
v_call: TRBV6-5; j_call: TRBJ1-1; clone_size: many; d_call: TRBD1; cdr3_nt: TGTGCCAGCAGTCGCTCCGGGACAGCGAACACTGAAGCTTTCTTT; cdr3_aa: CASSRSGTANTEAFF
v_call: TRBV5-1; j_call: TRBJ1-1; clone_size: .; d_call: .; cdr3_nt: TGCGCCAGCAGCTTGTCAGGGTTGGACACTGAAGCTTTCTTT; cdr3_aa: CASSLSGLDTEAFF
v_call: TRBV4-3; j_call: TRBJ1-4; clone_size: .; d_call: .; cdr3_nt: TGCGCCAGCAGCCAAGAGATCGGGGAGTTGAATGAAAAACTGTTTTTT; cdr3_aa: CASSQEIGELNEKLFF
v_call: TRBV19; j_call: TRBJ1-2; clone_size: .; d_call: .; cdr3_nt: TGTGCCAGTAGGGCGACAGAGACGGGCTATGGCTACACCTTC; cdr3_aa: CASRATETGYGYTF
v_call: TRBV10-3; j_call: TRBJ1-2; clone_size: .; d_call: .; cdr3_nt: TGTGCCGTTAACGCCGGGACGGGAGAACGGAGTGGCTACACCTTC; cdr3_aa: CAVNAGTGERSGYTF
v_call: TRBV7-8; j_call: TRBJ2-2; clone_size: .; d_call: .; cdr3_nt: TGTGCCAGCAGCTTAGTCAGGACTTATACCGGGGAGCTGTTTTTT; cdr3_aa: CASSLVRTYTGELFF
v_call: TRBV29-1; j_call: TRBJ1-1; clone_size: .; d_call: .; cdr3_nt: TGCAGCGCCGTGACGTCGGGGACTGAAGCTTTCTTT; cdr3_aa: CSAVTSGTEAFF
v_call: TRBV11-2; j_call: TRBJ2-5; clone_size: .; d_call: .; cdr3_nt: TGTGCCAGCAGCTTTGGTTCGGGCCGGGAGACCCAGTACTTC; cdr3_aa: CASSFGSGRETQYF
v_call: TRBV7-8; j_call: TRBJ1-6; clone_size: .; d_call: .; cdr3_nt: TGTGCCAGCAGCCCTGAGGGCGGAAGCTCCTATAATTCACCCCTCCACTTT; cdr3_aa: CASSPEGGSSYNSPLHF
v_call: TRBV10-1; j_call: TRBJ1-6; clone_size: few; d_call: TRBD1; cdr3_nt: TGCGCCAGCAGCACCGGACAGGGGACAAATTCACCCCTCCACTTT; cdr3_aa: CASSTGQGTNSPLHF
v_call: TRBV28; j_call: TRBJ2-5; clone_size: .; d_call: .; cdr3_nt: TGTGCCAGCAGGGAAAGAAGGGGAAGCCAGTACTTC; cdr3_aa: CASRERRGSQYF
v_call: TRBV6-2/TRBV6-3; j_call: TRBJ1-6; clone_size: .; d_call: TRBD1; cdr3_nt: TGTGCCAGCAGTTACCTACAGGGGTATAATTCACCCCTCCACTTT; cdr3_aa: CASSYLQGYNSPLHF
v_call: TRBV29-1; j_call: TRBJ1-1; clone_size: .; d_call: .; cdr3_nt: TGCAGCGTTGATCGGAGCATGAACACTGAAGCTTTCTTT; cdr3_aa: CSVDRSMNTEAFF
v_call: TRBV19; j_call: TRBJ1-3; clone_size: .; d_call: .; cdr3_nt: TGTGCCAGTGAGAGCGGGGATCTAGCTGGAAACACCATATATTTT; cdr3_aa: CASESGDLAGNTIYF